The text below deals with one TCR beta chain. The trim removed 3 bases at V and 10 bases at J, leaving 6 bases unmatched. CDR1 and CDR2 (germline): LNHDA, SQIVND (reference sequence). This CDR3 spans 14 amino acids. The record originates from a study of cytotoxic CD8 clonotypes in ibrutinib-treated CLL. Study at large: The study included roughly 10 relapsed/refractory and under 16 treatment-naive patients; under 18 had IGHV unmutated disease.

Profiled with immunoSEQ multiplex PCR; TCRdb holds only in-frame clones, not every one. Here the sample spans hundreds of thousands of clones, 67% being singletons. The receptor's source is a human donor with chronic lymphocytic leukemia. The gene calls are TRBV19 and TRBJ1-6; 7 nucleotides align to TRBD1. The input for sequencing was PBMCs, taken after 36 months of ibrutinib treatment. Here the CDR3 reads CASSIKTGISPLHF. The CDR3 DNA follows: TGTGCCAGTAGTATTAAGACAGGGATCTCACCCCTCCACTTT.